Listed here is a single T cell receptor beta chain. Assay used: immunoSEQ multiplex PCR; TCRdb lists only in-frame clones, some missing. The data hold about 92,000 clones, with approximately 82% observed a single time. The record originates from a study of control samples from healthy donors and cancer patients. CDR3 length: 15 residues. CDR1 LNHDA and CDR2 SQIVND come from the germline V gene (reference sequence). Trimming cost V 4 bases and J 13 bases; bases outside gene matches: 14. This receptor was taken from a woman in her sixties or seventies in good health. This chain uses TRBV19 with TRBJ1-5; 9 bases are a match to TRBD1. Input material: blood. The CDR3 DNA sequence: TGTGCCAGTAGTAACCTAGGACAGGGGTCCGGTGGACAGCATTTT. As protein: CASSNLGQGSGGQHF. The full variable domain, with the rest looked up from reference TRBV19 and TRBJ1-5, is DGGITQSPKYLFRKEGQNVTLSCEQNLNHDAMYWYRQDPGQGLRLIYYSQIVNDFQKGDIAEGYSVSREKKESFPLTVTSAQKNPTAFYLCASSNLGQGSGGQHFGDGTRLSIL.